This TCR beta chain derives from a study of blood T cell repertoires in COVID-19. Study information: The samples span acute and convalescent COVID-19 from the United States, Italy and Spain. T cells, B-cell-depleted T cells, or PBMCs supplied cDNA or gDNA.

TCRdb keeps only in-frame clones here, not all; method: immunoSEQ multiplex PCR. The sample lists some 280,000 clones; over 80% were seen once. Germline CDR1 and CDR2: MNHNS and SASEGT. The CDR3 is made up of 15 amino acids. V gave up 2 bases and J gave up 10 bases; unmatched junction bases: 8. This clone was seen just once. This receptor was obtained from a woman aged 50 to 65 with active or convalescent COVID-19. The specimen sequenced was peripheral blood. The chain carries TRBV6-1 and TRBJ2-1; TRBD2 agrees at 10 bases. CDR3: CASSELAGGLGEQFF. The CDR3, as DNA: TGTGCCAGCAGTGAATTAGCGGGAGGCCTCGGGGAGCAGTTCTTC.